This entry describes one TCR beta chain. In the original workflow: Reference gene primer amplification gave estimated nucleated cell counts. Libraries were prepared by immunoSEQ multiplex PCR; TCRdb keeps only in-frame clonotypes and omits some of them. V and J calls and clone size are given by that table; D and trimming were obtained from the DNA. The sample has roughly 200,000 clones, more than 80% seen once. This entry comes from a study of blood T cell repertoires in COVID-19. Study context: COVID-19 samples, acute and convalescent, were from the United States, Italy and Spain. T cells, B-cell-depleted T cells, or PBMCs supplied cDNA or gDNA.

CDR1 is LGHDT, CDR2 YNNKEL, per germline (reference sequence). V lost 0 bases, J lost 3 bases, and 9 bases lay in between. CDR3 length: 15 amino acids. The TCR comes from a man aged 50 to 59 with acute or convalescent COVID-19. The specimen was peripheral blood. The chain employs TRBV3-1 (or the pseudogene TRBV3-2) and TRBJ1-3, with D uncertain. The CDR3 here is CASSQDSAGGNTIYF. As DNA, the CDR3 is TGTGCCAGCAGCCAAGATAGCGCCGGTGGAAACACCATATATTTT.